This T cell receptor (beta chain) appears in the sequencing data of a study of T cell responses to AZD1222 COVID-19 vaccine (dated by TCRdb to about 2021). A note on the overall study: A total of just over 230 trial participants underwent TCR sequencing, of whom some 200 had received two doses of AZD1222 and some 26 had received two doses of the MenACWY control vaccine. Trial participants were enrolled by age into subgroups of 18-55, 56-69 and 70-plus years, and around 150, 29 and 61 TCR-sequenced participants, respectively, were included in these subgroups. What the research found in general, with its limitations: A significant rise in spike-specific TCR breadth and depth was observed after two AZD1222 doses relative to day 0 and relative to MenACWY recipients. Reportedly, close to half of the unique spike-specific TCRs recognized epitopes lying outside the regions that are mutated in the B.1.351 and B.1.1.7 variants. The 56-69-year group was small, and its depth increase did not reach significance, likely because of low power. Conclusions about previously exposed vaccinees are limited, since just 5 or 6 AZD1222 recipients were seropositive for SARS-CoV-2 at baseline. Participants were mostly white British, with more females than males. The authors suggested clonal diversity may have been underestimated. Because no samples from the day 14 peak response were available, repertoires could be characterized only after the peak T cell response. Vaccine-associated CD4 TCRs spanned the whole spike protein, with dominant responses in regions 160-218 and 743-854.

Worth noting for this clone: It has no known antigen specificity. Nothing much larger sits one base from this clone, and base qualities are not available.

The sample's time point label is to be understood as: about 28 days (+/-7) after the second vaccine dose. AZD1222 recipients whose second dose came at about 4 weeks and those whose second dose came at about 12 weeks were combined into one group, since spike-specific TCR depth and breadth did not differ between the two schedules. Samples from vaccinated people were obtained from the UK trials COV001 and COV002, which included a single-blind randomized controlled phase 2/3 trial of AZD1222 (ChAdOx1 nCoV-19) in healthy adults. For TCRbeta chain sequencing, PBMC samples were collected from trial participants at day 0 and at day 28 after the second dose. The CDR3 measures 17 amino acids from cysteine to phenylalanine. The only DNA kept is the CDR3, 51 bases in frame from the first base. From V the trimming removes 0 bases and from J it removes 0 bases, while the gene matches leave 5 bases of the junction unaccounted for. The CDR1 and CDR2 encoded by the germline V gene are MGHRA and YSYEKL.

The CDR3 regions of human TCRbeta chains were analyzed by immunosequencing. Processing in the source paper ran as follows. Repertoire TCRs were matched against a reference library of SARS-CoV-2-specific TCRs generated with the MIRA antigen-specificity platform. Breadth meant the fraction of unique TCRs that were SARS-CoV-2-associated, whereas depth meant the fraction of total T cells that were SARS-CoV-2-associated. Using the MIRA data, each spike-specific TCR was mapped to the spike region that the TCR reacts to and placed in a CD4 or CD8 class. Log10-transformed breadth and depth values were compared by one-way ANOVA with Sidak's multiple comparisons tests. Not all clones reach the TCRdb copy of this immuneACCESS table, which keeps in-frame sequences only. Checked studies attribute under half of the gap to unresolved V genes and leave the rest unexplained. D and trimming come from the DNA, and the V and J calls and clone size come from that table. The sample has around 130,000 clones on record, approximately 90% of them singletons. Roughly 4% of the sample is taken by the ten largest.

The chain was built from TRBV4-1 and TRBJ2-7; 10 central nucleotides agree with TRBD1. Sequenced here: peripheral blood, sampled 28 days after the second AZD1222 dose. The TCR sequence derives from an adult who received the AZD1222 COVID-19 vaccine. This receptor carries the CDR3 CASSQDLDRGTSYEQYF. The sequenced DNA: TGCGCCAGCAGCCAAGATCTGGACAGGGGGACCTCCTACGAGCAGTACTTC.